This T cell receptor beta chain was sequenced in a study of blood T cell repertoires in COVID-19. On the study more broadly: Samples representing acute and convalescent COVID-19 were sourced from the United States, Italy and Spain.

The CDR3 sequence is 15 residues long. The germline V and J ends were trimmed by 3 bases and 5 bases, with 13 bases remaining between them. Looked up from germline, CDR1 is KGHSH and CDR2 is LQKENI. In the authors' workflow: Estimated nucleated cell counts came from reference gene primer amplification. Using immunoSEQ multiplex PCR, the repertoire was profiled, and TCRdb retains in-frame clones only, with some absent. From that table come the V and J calls and clone size; the DNA was used to work out D and trimming. This table has approximately 130,000 clones, roughly 81% appearing once. This TCR was sampled from a human donor in a cohort sampled during active COVID-19. The material sequenced was peripheral blood. The V and J genes are TRBV18 and TRBJ1-4, with TRBD1 as a possible D gene (6 bases). CDR3 coding DNA: TGTGCCAGCTCACCCGGACAGTCACCAAATGAAAAACTGTTTTTT. This gives the protein CASSPGQSPNEKLFF.